This T cell receptor (beta chain) was documented in a study of early T cells in non-severe SARS-CoV-2 infection (dated by TCRdb to about 2021). Regarding the research as a whole: TCR sequencing used bulk RNA from unsorted whole blood, so alpha and beta chains could not be paired. Results the study describes overall, beyond this receptor: VDJdb matching was skewed toward anti-spike CD8 responses and likely underestimated virus-specific expansions, missing private and CD4 specificities.

The study was a case-control design nested within a healthcare worker cohort in London, UK, with weekly nasopharyngeal swab PCR tests and blood sampling. Healthcare workers were enrolled in the week of the UK lockdown, from 23 to 31 March 2020, and were followed every week for up to roughly 16 weeks. For CDR1 and CDR2, the germline V gene (reference sequence) lists MNHEY and SMNVEV. V and J are trimmed by 5 bases and 2 bases, and the gene matches miss 6 bases of the junction. CDR3 length: 16 amino acids, cysteine to phenylalanine. Here the CDR3 DNA is all that survives: 48 bases in frame from base 1. Turning to this clonotype: What this receptor recognizes is not known. Base qualities are missing; no much larger clone stands one base away.

The library was produced with 5' RACE. The data were produced on a NextSeq 500. The TCR library protocol attached unique molecular identifiers to individual cDNA molecules to correct for sequencing error and PCR bias. Both TCR alpha and beta chains were sequenced, and tight co-correlation was observed between alpha and beta sequence abundances in each sample. Concerning the study's data processing: Decombinator V4 was used to perform V gene, J gene and CDR3 annotation of TCR sequences. Expanded TCRs were defined as changing significantly between any two time points under a Poisson model with p below 0.0001. Abundances of TCRs were expressed as counts per million after normalisation to the total number of TCRs sequenced in each sample. MAIT TCRs were defined by TRAV1-2 paired with TRAJ12, TRAJ20 or TRAJ33, and iNKT TCRs by TRAV10 paired with TRAJ18. VDJdb, accessed 1 November 2021, was searched for CMV, EBV and SARS-CoV-2 annotated TCRs, with TCRs annotated for multiple antigens excluded. TCRdb took the public reads, trimmed them with fastp at Q25, ran MiXCR for clone calling and kept in-frame beta chains. Merged by CDR3 protein, the rows form single entries marked with the most common genes and DNA. Here the V and J calls rest on TCRdb's processing, not on the authors' analysis. The sample yields about 55,000 distinct CDR3 sequences; 14% to 15% were counted once. More than 8% of the sample is taken by the ten largest.

This receptor was obtained from an adult who was a healthcare worker with PCR-confirmed SARS-CoV-2 infection or an uninfected control (not recorded which). The material was whole blood, obtained at baseline. In this chain, TRBV27 is recombined with TRBJ2-7, and TRBD2 aligns with 13 junction nucleotides. CDR3 protein: CASSALLAGGPYEQYF. In nucleotide form, the sequence is TGTGCCAGCAGTGCCCTACTAGCGGGGGGGCCCTACGAGCAGTACTTC.